The T cell receptor beta chain described here comes from a study of T cells in Graves' hyperthyroidism and ophthalmopathy. This clonotype was seen ten or more times. Amplification of TCR beta CDR3 regions was performed using RNA transcripts as template. The HTBI primer set drove a first-round RT-PCR of the TCR CDR3. TCRdb fed the multiplex PCR reads into MiXCR, producing one record per CDR3 protein. The sample holds approximately 400,000 distinct CDR3 sequences; roughly 15% are singletons and the top ten take about 18%. The germline V gene encodes CDR1 SGHAT and CDR2 FQNNGV. The CDR3 contains 15 residues. Trimming took 4 bases from V and 2 from J, leaving 9 bases between them.

The receptor's source is a woman aged 25 to 39 with Graves' ophthalmopathy. The V gene is TRBV11-2, the J gene TRBJ2-6; D is unclear. The sequencing sample was made of blood. CDR3: CASSYSGTGANVLTF. The DNA for the CDR3 is TGTGCCAGCAGCTACAGTGGAACTGGGGCCAACGTCCTGACTTTC.